One and the same sample provided the 30 T cell receptor beta chains below, sequenced in a study of control samples from healthy donors and cancer patients. Assay: immunoSEQ multiplex PCR; the TCRdb copy retains only in-frame clones and omits some. This sample has over 150,000 clones, with 91% found just once. Sequenced input: blood. These receptors originate from a middle-aged woman in good health.

By share, this clone ranks as medium-sized. CDR3 sequence: CASSVRPGSGNTIYF. The CDR3 DNA follows: TGTGCCAGCAGTGTTCGGCCAGGGTCTGGAAACACCATATATTTT. The V and J genes are TRBV9 and TRBJ1-3; the D gene is possibly TRBD1 (5 bases). The germline V gene encodes CDR1 SGDLS and CDR2 YYNGEE. The CDR3 totals 15 residues. V was shortened by 5 bases and J by 1 base, with 13 bases between the two germline ends.

This chain uses TRBV20-1 with TRBJ2-1; 10 positions match TRBD1. V lost 3 bases, J lost 7 bases, and 9 bases stayed unmatched. The CDR3 length is 15 residues. Germline-derived CDR1 and CDR2 are DFQATT and SNEGSKA (reference sequence). CDR3 in DNA: TGCAGTGCTAGTGTTGTGGGACAGGGGTGGAATGAGCAGTTCTTC. The encoded protein is CSASVVGQGWNEQFF.

The V gene is TRBV2, the J gene TRBJ1-2, with D possibly being TRBD1 (5 bases). The V gene lost 5 bases and the J gene lost 1 base, with 8 bases spanning the gap. The CDR3 covers 13 residues. The germline V gene encodes CDR1 SNHLY and CDR2 FYNNEI. CDR3 sequence reads: CASSPGNNYGYTF. Written as DNA, the CDR3 is TGTGCCAGCAGTCCAGGGAATAACTATGGCTACACCTTC. Combining the CDR3 with reference TRBV2 and TRBJ1-2 gives the whole variable domain EPEVTQTPSHQVTQMGQEVILRCVPISNHLYFYWYRQILGQKVEFLVSFYNNEISEKSEIFDDQFSVERPDGSNFTLKIRSTKLEDSAMYFCASSPGNNYGYTFGSGTRLTVV.

This chain links TRBV11-2 with TRBJ2-2; possible D gene TRBD2, 5 bases. The CDR3 runs to 16 residues. The germline gives CDR1 SGHAT, CDR2 FQNNGV. V was shortened by 7 bases and J by 0 bases, with 15 bases between the two germline ends. CDR3 residues: CASNVLGSANTGELFF. CDR3 sequence (DNA): TGTGCCAGCAACGTCTTGGGGAGCGCGAACACCGGGGAGCTGTTTTTT.

The rearrangement uses TRBV18 and TRBJ2-7; D not certain. CDR1 and CDR2 from the germline V gene are KGHSH and LQKENI. Trimming shortened V by 3 bases and J by 7 bases, and 13 bases separated the two germline ends. This CDR3 comprises 13 residues. The CDR3 DNA reads as TGTGCCAGCTCACCTGCGTTGGAAGGGGAGCAGTACTTC. Amino acids: CASSPALEGEQYF.

The rearrangement joins TRBV6-6 to TRBJ2-1; D is unclear. V was clipped by 11 bases and J by 4 bases, with 12 bases between them. Germline V gene sequence: CDR1 MNHNY, CDR2 SVGAGI (reference sequence). This CDR3 comprises 12 residues. The CDR3 bases are TGTGCCGCTTCGGAGAGTTACAATGAGCAGTTCTTC. Translated, it gives CAASESYNEQFF.

This clone has a handful of counts. The V gene is TRBV25-1, the J gene TRBJ1-2; the D is unclear. The CDR3 has 15 amino acids. Trimming pared 3 bases from V and 1 base from J, leaving 12 bases between. Looked up from germline, CDR1 is MGHDK and CDR2 is SYGVNS. This chain's CDR3 is CASSDTTAFNYGYTF. The CDR3 DNA sequence: TGTGCCAGCAGTGATACGACGGCCTTTAACTATGGCTACACCTTC.

The genes are TRBV19 and TRBJ1-2, with unresolved D. With 4 bases removed from V and 1 base from J, the gap between germline ends came to 13 bases. The CDR3 is 15 residues long. Germline CDR1 is LNHDA and CDR2 is SQIVND (reference sequence). The CDR3 protein is CASSRRIVNNYGYTF. The DNA for the CDR3 is TGTGCCAGTAGTAGGCGGATCGTGAATAACTATGGCTACACCTTC.

The genes are TRBV19 and TRBJ1-5, with a possible D match to TRBD1 (5 bases). V lost 8 bases to trimming and J lost 7 bases, with 24 bases between them. The CDR3 runs to 16 residues. CDR1 is LNHDA and CDR2 is SQIVND in the germline V gene (reference sequence). CDR3 residues: CASGRAGTGVTQPQHF. The CDR3 coding sequence is TGTGCCAGTGGTCGGGCCGGGACGGGGGTCACCCAGCCCCAGCATTTT.

V usage is TRBV19 and J usage is TRBJ1-1; possibly TRBD1 for D (6 bases). Trimming shortened V by 7 bases and J by 0 bases, and 12 bases separated the two germline ends. The CDR3 has 14 amino acids. CDR1 is LNHDA and CDR2 is SQIVND in the germline V gene (reference sequence). CDR3 loop: CASKNREMNTEAFF. CDR3 DNA: TGTGCCAGTAAAAACAGGGAAATGAACACTGAAGCTTTCTTT.

The chain is built from TRBV4-2 and TRBJ2-5; D may be TRBD2 (6 bases). The CDR3 extends over 16 amino acids. V lost 4 bases to trimming and J lost 5 bases, with 20 bases between them. Germline assignment: CDR1 LGHNA and CDR2 YNFKEQ. The CDR3 sequence is CASSLEGGALYETQYF. The CDR3 region has the DNA TGTGCCAGCAGCCTTGAGGGCGGGGCCCTATACGAGACCCAGTACTTC.

The V gene is TRBV5-5, the J gene TRBJ2-7, with D possibly called TRBD1 or TRBD2 (5 bases each). CDR3 length: 14 residues. Trimming left V 4 bases short and J 4 bases short, with 15 bases between. In germline, CDR1 is SGHKS, CDR2 YYEKEE (reference sequence). This CDR3 is CASSPGAGGYEQYF. The CDR3 DNA reads as TGTGCCAGCAGCCCCGGGGCGGGCGGTTACGAGCAGTACTTC.

The rearrangement uses TRBV18 and TRBJ2-5; TRBD1 agrees at 7 bases. CDR1 is KGHSH, CDR2 LQKENI, per germline. The CDR3 is 17 amino acids. Germline trimming cut 4 bases from V and 3 bases from J; bases unmatched to any gene: 14. CDR3 nucleotides: TGTGCCAGCTCACAATTCTACCCCGGACAGGCGAAAGAGACCCAGTACTTC. This translates into CASSQFYPGQAKETQYF.

This clone was seen once. This chain connects TRBV9 to TRBJ2-3, with 9 bases lining up with TRBD2. V was pared by 3 bases and J by 6 bases, with 8 bases of the junction left unmatched. The CDR3 runs 15 residues. Per germline, CDR1 SGDLS and CDR2 YYNGEE. CDR3 sequence: CASSAVSGGTDTQYF. In nucleotides, the CDR3 is TGTGCCAGCAGCGCGGTTAGCGGGGGTACGGATACGCAGTATTTT.

V and J are TRBV6-6 and TRBJ2-7; 7 positions match TRBD2. The CDR3 sequence is 11 residues long. Per the germline V gene, CDR1 is MNHNY and CDR2 is SVGAGI (reference sequence). J was trimmed by 11 bases and V by 2 bases; bases with no gene match: 3. CDR3 loop: CASSYERGKYF. The CDR3 region has the DNA TGTGCCAGCAGTTACGAGCGGGGCAAGTACTTC.

The genes are TRBV19 and TRBJ2-7; TRBD2 matches at 8 bases. The germline gives CDR1 LNHDA, CDR2 SQIVND (reference sequence). This CDR3 contains 16 residues. With V trimmed by 6 bases and J by 9 bases, 19 bases remained unmatched. The CDR3 protein is CASSDWRTSSQLGQYF. CDR3 nucleotide sequence: TGTGCCAGTAGCGACTGGAGGACTAGCTCCCAACTTGGGCAGTACTTC. Full variable domain (missing parts from reference TRBV19 and TRBJ2-7): DGGITQSPKYLFRKEGQNVTLSCEQNLNHDAMYWYRQDPGQGLRLIYYSQIVNDFQKGDIAEGYSVSREKKESFPLTVTSAQKNPTAFYLCASSDWRTSSQLGQYFGPGTRLTVT.

The chain links TRBV2 to TRBJ2-7, with TRBD2 matching 9 bases. The germline CDR1 and CDR2 sequences are SNHLY and FYNNEI. CDR3 length: 15 amino acids. V was pared by 2 bases and J by 0 bases, with 2 bases of the junction left unmatched. CDR3 coding DNA: TGTGCCAGCAGTGAAAGCGGGGGGAGCTCCTACGAGCAGTACTTC. Protein sequence: CASSESGGSSYEQYF.

The chain recombines TRBV2 with TRBJ1-3; D is unresolved. Germline loops: CDR1 SNHLY, CDR2 FYNNEI. V gave up 7 bases and J gave up 0 bases, with 10 bases separating them. This CDR3 spans 14 amino acids. The CDR3 spells CASMHPSSGNTIYF. The CDR3 DNA is TGTGCCAGCATGCACCCGAGCTCTGGAAACACCATATATTTT.

The chain combines TRBV2 with TRBJ1-2; the D gene is possibly TRBD1 (6 bases). Germline CDR1 is SNHLY and CDR2 is FYNNEI. The CDR3 has 13 residues. Deletions cut 8 bases from V and 2 bases from J, with 12 bases between. This CDR3 reads CASGGGPNYGYTF. In DNA, the CDR3 is TGTGCCAGCGGGGGGGGGCCAAACTATGGCTACACCTTC.

The chain links TRBV5-6 to TRBJ2-1; tentatively, D is TRBD1 (5 bases). The V and J ends lost 1 base and 3 bases respectively, with 8 bases between them. This CDR3 spans 14 amino acids. Germline-derived CDR1 and CDR2 are SGHDT and YYEEEE. DNA of the CDR3: TGTGCCAGCAGCTTGCAGGGCTACTACAATGAGCAGTTCTTC. Translating gives CASSLQGYYNEQFF.

The V and J genes are TRBV24-1 and TRBJ2-2; 9 positions match TRBD2. This CDR3 is 14 amino acids long. V was clipped by 7 bases and J by 2 bases; unmatched bases: 1. Germline V lookup: CDR1 KGHDR, CDR2 SFDVKD. The CDR3 bases are TGTGCCACCAGGCGGGGGGGCAACACCGGGGAGCTGTTTTTT. Translated, it gives CATRRGGNTGELFF.

This clone has just one count. The chain combines TRBV20-1 with TRBJ2-3, with unresolved D. V was clipped by 3 bases and J by 12 bases, with 13 bases between them. There are 11 residues in the CDR3. The germline CDR1 and CDR2 sequences are DFQATT and SNEGSKA (reference sequence). CDR3 region: CSASSGAPQYF. In DNA, the CDR3 is TGCAGTGCTAGTTCAGGAGCTCCCCAGTATTTT.

This rearrangement joins TRBV29-1 to TRBJ1-3; the D gene is possibly TRBD1 (6 bases). The CDR3 loop spans 14 amino acids. Per germline, CDR1 SQVTM and CDR2 ANQGSEA. V dropped 7 bases and J dropped 6 bases, with 19 bases sitting between them. The CDR3: CSARLAGALNTIYF. The CDR3 DNA reads as TGCAGCGCCCGTCTCGCGGGGGCTTTAAACACCATATATTTT.

Comment on this clone: The junction and the germline gene differ at one end; a read error may be behind it. This chain uses TRBV13 with TRBJ2-7; the D call may be TRBD1 or TRBD2 (6 bases each). The length of the CDR3 is 13 residues. Germline V lookup: CDR1 PRHDT, CDR2 FYEKMQ (reference sequence). The CDR3 DNA follows: TGTGCCGGCAGCACCGAGGGGGGCTACGAGCAGTACTTC. This encodes CAGSTEGGYEQYF.

This clone was seen a single time. The rearrangement links TRBV19 to TRBJ1-3; TRBD1 aligns across 7 bases. The V gene's germline CDR1 is LNHDA and CDR2 SQIVND (reference sequence). Trimming at V came to 9 bases and at J to 2 bases, leaving 10 bases not matched to a gene. This CDR3 has 15 amino acids. CDR3 in amino acids: CASRRRTGTGNTIYF. The CDR3 region has the DNA TGTGCCAGCAGACGAAGGACAGGAACTGGAAACACCATATATTTT.

The chain combines TRBV7-6 with TRBJ1-1; D remains ambiguous. The CDR3 spans 14 residues. With 5 bases removed from V and 3 bases from J, the gap between germline ends came to 13 bases. The germline gives CDR1 SGHVS, CDR2 FNYEAQ. The CDR3 DNA sequence: TGTGCCAGCAGCGCCGCTGTCCGAGACACTGAAGCTTTCTTT. Translated: CASSAAVRDTEAFF.

V usage is TRBV10-3 and J usage is TRBJ2-3; 7 bases match TRBD2. Per the germline V gene, CDR1 is ENHRY and CDR2 is SYGVKD. The CDR3 runs 15 residues. Trimming removed 4 bases from V and 5 bases from J; junction bases left unmatched: 9. Written as DNA, the CDR3 is TGTGCCATCAGTGCGGGGGGTTACACGGGAGATACGCAGTATTTT. Translated, it gives CAISAGGYTGDTQYF.

The gene calls are TRBV10-2 and TRBJ2-7; 7 nucleotides agree with TRBD1. With V trimmed by 10 bases and J by 3 bases, 9 bases remained unmatched. Germline V lookup: CDR1 WSHSY, CDR2 SAAADI. This CDR3 has 13 residues. The CDR3, as DNA: TGCGCCACCAAAAGGGGGCAGTACTACGAGCAGTACTTC. Translated, it gives CATKRGQYYEQYF.

The V call is TRBV19, the J call TRBJ1-1; D is perhaps TRBD1 (6 bases). V dropped 0 bases and J dropped 12 bases, with 23 bases sitting between them. The CDR3 runs to 16 residues. Germline V CDR1 and CDR2: LNHDA, SQIVND (reference sequence). The CDR3 DNA follows: TGTGCCAGTAGTATAGACCGAACAGGGTCTGACGGTAGAACTTTCTTT. Its protein is CASSIDRTGSDGRTFF.

V and J are TRBV2 and TRBJ2-5, with 7 bases lining up with TRBD1. The CDR3 loop spans 15 amino acids. The germline V gene has CDR1 SNHLY and CDR2 FYNNEI. V lost 4 bases to trimming and J lost 5 bases; unmatched junction nucleotides: 10. The DNA for the CDR3 is TGTGCCAGCAGTGGAGACAGGGTACTGGGGGAGACCCAGTACTTC. Amino acids: CASSGDRVLGETQYF.